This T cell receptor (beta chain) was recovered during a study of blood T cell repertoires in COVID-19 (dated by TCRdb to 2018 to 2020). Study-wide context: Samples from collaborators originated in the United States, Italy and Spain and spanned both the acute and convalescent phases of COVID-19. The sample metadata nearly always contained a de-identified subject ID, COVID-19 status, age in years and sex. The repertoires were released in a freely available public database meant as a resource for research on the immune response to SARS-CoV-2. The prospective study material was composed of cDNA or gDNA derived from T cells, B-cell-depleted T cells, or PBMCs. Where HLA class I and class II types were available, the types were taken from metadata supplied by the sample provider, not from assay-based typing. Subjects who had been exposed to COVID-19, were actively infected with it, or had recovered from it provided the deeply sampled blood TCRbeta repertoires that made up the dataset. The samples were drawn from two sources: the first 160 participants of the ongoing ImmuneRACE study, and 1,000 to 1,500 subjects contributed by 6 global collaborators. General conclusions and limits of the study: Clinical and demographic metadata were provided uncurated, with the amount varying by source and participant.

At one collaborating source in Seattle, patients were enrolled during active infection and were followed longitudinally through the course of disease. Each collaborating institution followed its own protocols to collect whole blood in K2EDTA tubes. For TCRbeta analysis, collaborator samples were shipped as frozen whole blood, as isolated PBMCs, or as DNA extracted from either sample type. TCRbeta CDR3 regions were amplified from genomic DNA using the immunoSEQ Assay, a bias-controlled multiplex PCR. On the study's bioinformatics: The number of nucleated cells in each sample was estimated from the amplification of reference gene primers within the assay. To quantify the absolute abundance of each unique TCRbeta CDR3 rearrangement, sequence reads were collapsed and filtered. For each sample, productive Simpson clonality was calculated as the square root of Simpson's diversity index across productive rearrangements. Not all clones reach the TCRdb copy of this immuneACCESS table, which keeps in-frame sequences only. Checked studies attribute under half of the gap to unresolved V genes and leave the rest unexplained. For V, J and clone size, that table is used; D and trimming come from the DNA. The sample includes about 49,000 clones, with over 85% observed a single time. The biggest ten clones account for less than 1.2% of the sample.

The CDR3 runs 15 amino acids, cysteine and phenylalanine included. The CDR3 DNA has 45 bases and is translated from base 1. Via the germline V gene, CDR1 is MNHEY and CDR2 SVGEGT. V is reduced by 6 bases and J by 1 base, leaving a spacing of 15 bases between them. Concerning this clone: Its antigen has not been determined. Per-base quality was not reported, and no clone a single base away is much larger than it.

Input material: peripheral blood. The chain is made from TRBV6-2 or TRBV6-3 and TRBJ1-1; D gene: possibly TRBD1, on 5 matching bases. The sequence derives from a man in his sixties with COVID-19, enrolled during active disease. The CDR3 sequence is CASSWPLGGNTEAFF. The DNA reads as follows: TGTGCCAGCAGCTGGCCCCTGGGGGGGAACACTGAAGCTTTCTTT.